This passage covers 25 T cell receptor beta chains from one sample sequenced in a study of blood T cells in healthy people across ages. A second PCR, run for about 7 to 11 cycles, used a sample-barcoded 5' primer plus a J-beta primer mix. TCRdb analysed the 5' RACE reads with MiXCR anew, one entry per CDR3 protein. Of hundreds of thousands of distinct CDR3 sequences listed, 56% were seen once; the top ten hold around a quarter. Source material: blood. The receptors here all came from a man aged 35-49 years in good health.

CDR3 sequence: CASLPGSSYEQYF. The CDR3 bases are TGTGCCTCCCTTCCCGGGAGCTCCTACGAGCAGTACTTC. The rearrangement uses TRBV10-3 and TRBJ2-7, with a possible D match to TRBD2 (6 bases). Germline V gene lookup returns CDR1 ENHRY and CDR2 SYGVKD. The CDR3 spans 13 residues. V was clipped by 11 bases and J by 0 bases, with 14 bases between them.

This clonotype appeared a few times. The chain links TRBV14 to TRBJ2-1, with TRBD2 matching 14 bases. CDR3 length equals 17 residues. Germline CDR1 SGHDN, CDR2 FVKESK. With V trimmed by 8 bases and J by 6 bases, 12 bases remained unmatched. The CDR3 DNA follows: TGTGCCAGCCGCGCCGGGACTAGCGGGAGCGGGAGCAATGAGCAGTTCTTC. It translates to CASRAGTSGSGSNEQFF. Full variable domain (missing parts from reference TRBV14 and TRBJ2-1): EAGVTQFPSHSVIEKGQTVTLRCDPISGHDNLYWYRRVMGKEIKFLLHFVKESKQDESGMPNNRFLAERTGGTYSTLKVQPAELEDSGVYFCASRAGTSGSGSNEQFFGPGTRLTVL.

The chain uses TRBV27 and TRBJ1-4, with no clear D. Germline CDR1 reads MNHEY; CDR2 reads SMNVEV (reference sequence). V lost 6 bases and J lost 0, with 11 bases in between. This CDR3 is built from 15 residues. CDR3 residues: CASRLRAATNEKLFF. As DNA, the CDR3 is TGTGCCAGCAGACTAAGGGCCGCAACTAATGAAAAACTGTTTTTT.

The J gene is TRBJ2-2, the V gene TRBV6-2 or TRBV6-3; D not certain. CDR3 length: 13 residues. In germline, CDR1 is MNHEY, CDR2 SVGEGT. The V and J ends lost 2 bases and 13 bases respectively, with 14 bases between them. The CDR3 loop is CASSYTPSGGLFF. As DNA, the CDR3 is TGTGCCAGCAGTTACACACCGTCCGGTGGGCTGTTTTTT.

This sequence joins TRBV7-2 and TRBJ1-2; 8 bases map to TRBD1. The V and J ends lost 5 bases and 6 bases, in that order; junction bases with no gene match: 8. The germline V gene encodes CDR1 SGHTA and CDR2 FQGNSA. The CDR3 length is 14 residues. The chain's CDR3 is CASSPRDRPNGYTF. The CDR3 DNA follows: TGTGCCAGCAGCCCCCGGGACAGGCCTAATGGCTACACCTTC.

The chain uses TRBV3-1 and TRBJ2-5; D gene ambiguous. Near its end, the DNA agrees better with TRBJ2-7, so the J call may be wrong. Germline lookup yields CDR1 LGHDT and CDR2 YNNKEL (reference sequence). The CDR3 runs 12 residues. DNA of the CDR3: TGTGCCAGCAGCTTGGTATCAGGCGAGCAGTACTTC. Translated: CASSLVSGEQYF.

This clonotype was seen a single time. The J gene is TRBJ2-1, the V gene TRBV2; perhaps TRBD1 as D (6 bases). This CDR3 is 16 amino acids long. Germline V gene data show CDR1 as SNHLY and CDR2 as FYNNEI. Trimming pared 8 bases from V and 1 base from J, leaving 18 bases between. The CDR3 DNA sequence: TGTGCCAGCCAAATGACAGGAGCCACTTCCTACAATGAGCAGTTCTTC. It yields the protein CASQMTGATSYNEQFF.

The chain has TRBV5-1 and TRBJ1-1; no reliable D call. V shed 2 bases and J shed 0 bases, with 11 bases lying between them. From germline, CDR1 is SGHRS and CDR2 YFSETQ. CDR3 length: 15 residues. DNA of the CDR3: TGCGCCAGCAGCTTCGCCGGTGCAGTGAACACTGAAGCTTTCTTT. Protein sequence: CASSFAGAVNTEAFF.

The gene calls are TRBV7-9 and TRBJ2-3; 7 bases fit TRBD1. This CDR3 is 15 amino acids long. V was pared by 5 bases and J by 2 bases, with 7 bases of the junction left unmatched. Germline CDR1 and CDR2: SEHNR and FQNEAQ (reference sequence). CDR3 DNA sequence: TGTGCCAGCAGCGATCGGGGACAGATCACAGATACGCAGTATTTT. It specifies CASSDRGQITDTQYF.

The V and J genes are TRBV5-6 and TRBJ2-5; tentative D call: TRBD2 (6 bases). Between the trimmed V and J ends, which lost 2 bases and 1 base, there was a span of 12 bases. The CDR3 has 15 amino acids. The germline CDR1 and CDR2 sequences are SGHDT and YYEEEE. The CDR3 nucleotides read TGTGCCAGCAGCTTCACGGAGGGGTCCCAAGAGACCCAGTACTTC. This codes for CASSFTEGSQETQYF.

This sequence joins TRBV2 and TRBJ2-6; 7 bases are a match to TRBD1. CDR3 length: 19 amino acids. Per the germline V gene, CDR1 is SNHLY and CDR2 is FYNNEI. With V trimmed by 2 bases and J by 2 bases, 12 bases remained unmatched. The CDR3 loop reads CASSEYPGGATTGANVLTF. For the CDR3, the DNA is TGTGCCAGCAGTGAATATCCAGGGGGAGCGACTACTGGGGCCAACGTCCTGACTTTC.

The rearrangement uses TRBV28 and TRBJ1-4; D ambiguous. Trimming took 5 bases from V and 6 from J, leaving 22 bases between them. The CDR3 spans 17 residues. Germline CDR1 and CDR2: MDHEN and SYDVKM. The CDR3 sequence: CASSLPDYRDLHEKLFF. DNA of the CDR3: TGTGCCAGCAGTCTCCCTGACTACAGAGACTTACATGAAAAACTGTTTTTT.

The chain uses TRBV28 and TRBJ1-1, with D perhaps matching TRBD1 (5 bases). The CDR3 has 15 residues. Germline lookup yields CDR1 MDHEN and CDR2 SYDVKM. V lost 2 bases and J 0 bases, leaving 10 bases between the germline ends. The CDR3 region has the DNA TGTGCCAGCAGTTTAATCGGGGGTATGAACACTGAAGCTTTCTTT. Protein sequence: CASSLIGGMNTEAFF.

The J gene is TRBJ2-3, the V gene TRBV28; 8 bases line up with TRBD2. The CDR3 has 17 amino acids. The trim removed 5 bases at V and 4 bases at J, leaving 14 bases unmatched. Germline CDR1 is MDHEN and CDR2 is SYDVKM. The CDR3 sequence is CASSAGLRGRLADTQYF. The CDR3 DNA reads as TGTGCCAGCAGTGCGGGGCTGCGCGGGAGGCTCGCAGATACGCAGTATTTT.

This chain links TRBV6-1 with TRBJ2-5, with D maybe TRBD2 (5 bases). Deletions cut 6 bases from V and 5 bases from J, with 13 bases between. Germline V lookup: CDR1 MNHNS, CDR2 SASEGT. The CDR3 runs 13 residues. CDR3 residues: CASSLPGSETQYF. The CDR3 DNA is TGTGCCAGCAGCCTCCCGGGGAGTGAGACCCAGTACTTC.

This clonotype has a handful of counts. The V call is TRBV3-1, the J call TRBJ1-2, with D perhaps matching TRBD1 (6 bases). The germline CDR1 and CDR2 sequences are LGHDT and YNNKEL (reference sequence). V was pared by 5 bases and J by 1 base, with 14 bases between. The CDR3 is 15 amino acids. The CDR3 nucleotides are TGTGCCAGCAGCAAAGGACAGTTACATAACTATGGCTACACCTTC. Translating gives CASSKGQLHNYGYTF.

This sequence joins TRBV20-1 and TRBJ1-1; a possible D gene is TRBD1 (5 bases). Germline V gives CDR1 DFQATT, CDR2 SNEGSKA (reference sequence). Trimming removed 3 bases from V and 2 bases from J, with 13 bases in between. This CDR3 comprises 14 residues. The CDR3, as DNA: TGCAGTGCTAGGGCCGACAGTCCCAACACTGAAGCTTTCTTT. Protein sequence: CSARADSPNTEAFF.

The chain uses TRBV10-2 and TRBJ2-5; D possibly corresponds to TRBD1 (5 bases). V was pared by 4 bases and J by 11 bases, with 11 bases between. CDR3 length equals 11 residues. Germline CDR1 is WSHSY and CDR2 is SAAADI. The chain's CDR3 is CASSGQYEQYF. As DNA, the CDR3 is TGCGCCAGCAGTGGACAGTATGAGCAGTACTTC.

V gene TRBV9 combines with J gene TRBJ1-5; 7 nucleotides agree with TRBD1. V dropped 3 bases and J dropped 7; count of bases not matched to a gene: 10. The CDR3 is 15 residues long. Germline assignment: CDR1 SGDLS and CDR2 YYNGEE. The CDR3: CASSALTGEGQPQHF. CDR3 nucleotides: TGTGCCAGCAGCGCCCTAACAGGGGAAGGACAGCCCCAGCATTTT.

The chain has TRBV7-2 and TRBJ1-2; the D gene is possibly TRBD1 (5 bases). Germline assignment: CDR1 SGHTA and CDR2 FQGNSA. This CDR3 comprises 15 residues. Between the trimmed V and J ends, which lost 4 bases and 2 bases, there was a span of 14 bases. The CDR3 spells CASSSVQGINYGYTF. CDR3 sequence (DNA): TGTGCCAGCAGCTCTGTCCAGGGAATAAACTATGGCTACACCTTC.

This chain uses TRBV18 with TRBJ2-4, with D maybe TRBD2 (5 bases). The DNA end favors TRBJ2-7, so the J call may be wrong. This CDR3 region has 12 residues. Per the germline V gene, CDR1 is KGHSH and CDR2 is LQKENI. Written as DNA, the CDR3 is TGTGCCAGCTCACAGAGGACTGGCGAGCAGTACTTC. Translation: CASSQRTGEQYF.

This clonotype was detected a few times. The rearrangement joins TRBV12-3 or TRBV12-4 to TRBJ1-2; 7 bases match TRBD1. Germline trimming cut 7 bases from V and 4 bases from J; bases unmatched to any gene: 9. The CDR3 runs 14 residues. The CDR3 here is CASTLPGQIYGYTF. In nucleotides, the CDR3 is TGTGCCAGCACCCTTCCGGGACAGATCTATGGCTACACCTTC.

The chain links TRBV11-2 to TRBJ1-2, with TRBD1 matching over 7 bases. CDR3 length: 18 amino acids. Trimming removed 3 bases from V and 4 bases from J; junction bases left unmatched: 17. The germline CDR1 and CDR2 sequences are SGHAT and FQNNGV. Written as DNA, the CDR3 is TGTGCCAGCAGCTTGGGGGGGACAGTGGGTTCGAGGGTCTATGGCTACACCTTC. Amino acid sequence: CASSLGGTVGSRVYGYTF.

The chain is built from TRBV24-1 and TRBJ2-3; TRBD2 aligns across 8 bases. Germline lookup yields CDR1 KGHDR and CDR2 SFDVKD. The CDR3 runs 13 residues. With 10 bases clipped from V and 0 bases from J, the junction kept 2 bases outside the gene matches. CDR3 sequence: CATGTRSTDTQYF. The CDR3 DNA follows: TGTGCCACTGGGACTAGGAGCACAGATACGCAGTATTTT.

V and J are TRBV20-1 and TRBJ2-7, with 7 nucleotides matching TRBD2. The CDR3 is 13 amino acids. J was trimmed by 3 bases and V by 6 bases; bases with no gene match: 8. Germline values: CDR1 DFQATT, CDR2 SNEGSKA (reference sequence). The DNA of the CDR3 is TGCAGTGCCAAAAACCAGCGGGACTACGAGCAGTACTTC. Encoded protein: CSAKNQRDYEQYF.